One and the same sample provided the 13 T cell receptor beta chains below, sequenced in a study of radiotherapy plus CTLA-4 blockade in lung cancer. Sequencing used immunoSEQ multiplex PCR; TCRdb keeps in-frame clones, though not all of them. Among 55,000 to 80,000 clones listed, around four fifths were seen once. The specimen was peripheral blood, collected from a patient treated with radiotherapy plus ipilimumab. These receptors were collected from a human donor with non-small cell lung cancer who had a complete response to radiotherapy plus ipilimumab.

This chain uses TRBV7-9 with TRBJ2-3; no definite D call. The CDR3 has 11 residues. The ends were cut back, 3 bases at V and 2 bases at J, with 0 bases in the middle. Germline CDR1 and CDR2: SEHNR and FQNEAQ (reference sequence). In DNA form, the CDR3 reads TGTGCCAGCAGCTTCACAGATACGCAGTATTTT. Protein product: CASSFTDTQYF.

Here the CDR3 DNA reads TGTGCCTGGAGAGAGAACAGGCCCTCTGGGGCCAACGTCCTGACTTTC. Translating it yields CAWRENRPSGANVLTF. The chain carries TRBV30 and TRBJ2-6, with a possible D match to TRBD1 (5 bases). The CDR3 has 16 amino acids. Trimming pared 3 bases from V and 0 bases from J, leaving 12 bases between. Germline-derived CDR1 and CDR2 are GTSNPN and SVGIG (reference sequence).

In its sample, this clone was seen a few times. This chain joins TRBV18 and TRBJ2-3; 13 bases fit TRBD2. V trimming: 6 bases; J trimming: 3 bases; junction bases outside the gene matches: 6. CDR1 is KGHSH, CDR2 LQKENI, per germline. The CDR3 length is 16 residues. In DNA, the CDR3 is TGTGCCAGCTCCAGACTAGCGGGGGGCCTAACAGATACGCAGTATTTT. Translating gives CASSRLAGGLTDTQYF.

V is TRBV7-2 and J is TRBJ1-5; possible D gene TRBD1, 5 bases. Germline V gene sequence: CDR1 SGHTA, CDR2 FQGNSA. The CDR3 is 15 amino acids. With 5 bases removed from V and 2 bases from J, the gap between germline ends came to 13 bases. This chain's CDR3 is CASSAGRGGNQPQHF. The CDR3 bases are TGTGCCAGCAGCGCGGGACGGGGAGGCAATCAGCCCCAGCATTTT.

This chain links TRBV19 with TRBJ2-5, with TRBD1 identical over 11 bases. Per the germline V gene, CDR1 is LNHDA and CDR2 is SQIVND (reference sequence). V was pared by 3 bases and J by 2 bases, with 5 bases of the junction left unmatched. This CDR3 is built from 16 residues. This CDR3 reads CASSILWDRGQETQYF. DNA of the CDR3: TGTGCCAGTAGTATCCTCTGGGACAGGGGGCAAGAGACCCAGTACTTC.

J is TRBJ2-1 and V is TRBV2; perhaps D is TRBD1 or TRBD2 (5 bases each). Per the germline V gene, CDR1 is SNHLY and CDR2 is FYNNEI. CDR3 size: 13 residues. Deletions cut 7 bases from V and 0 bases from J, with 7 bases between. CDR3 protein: CASKGSSYNEQFF. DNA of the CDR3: TGTGCCAGCAAGGGGAGCTCCTACAATGAGCAGTTCTTC.

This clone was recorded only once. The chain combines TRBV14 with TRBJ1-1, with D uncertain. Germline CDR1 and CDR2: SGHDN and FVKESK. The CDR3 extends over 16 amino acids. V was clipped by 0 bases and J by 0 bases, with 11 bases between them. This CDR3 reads CASSQDLARVNTEAFF. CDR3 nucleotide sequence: TGTGCCAGCAGCCAAGATCTGGCCCGGGTGAACACTGAAGCTTTCTTT.

The CDR3 DNA sequence: TGCGCCAGCAGCCGCATTAAGGACACTGAAGCTTTCTTT. It is translated as CASSRIKDTEAFF. V and J are TRBV4-1 and TRBJ1-1, with D uncertain. The germline V gene has CDR1 MGHRA and CDR2 YSYEKL. The CDR3 contains 13 residues. V lost 4 bases to trimming and J lost 3 bases, with 9 bases between them.

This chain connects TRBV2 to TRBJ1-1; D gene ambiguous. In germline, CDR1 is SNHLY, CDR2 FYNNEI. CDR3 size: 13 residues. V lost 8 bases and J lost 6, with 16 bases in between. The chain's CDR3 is CASGEPYHPEAFF. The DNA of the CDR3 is TGTGCCAGCGGGGAGCCCTACCATCCTGAAGCTTTCTTT.

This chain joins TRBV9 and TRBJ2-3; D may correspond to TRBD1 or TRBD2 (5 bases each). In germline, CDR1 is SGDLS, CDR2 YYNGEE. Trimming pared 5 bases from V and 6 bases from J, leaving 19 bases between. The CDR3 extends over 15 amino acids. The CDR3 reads CASSATGPGLDTQYF. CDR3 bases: TGTGCCAGCAGTGCGACGGGACCCGGGCTGGATACGCAGTATTTT.

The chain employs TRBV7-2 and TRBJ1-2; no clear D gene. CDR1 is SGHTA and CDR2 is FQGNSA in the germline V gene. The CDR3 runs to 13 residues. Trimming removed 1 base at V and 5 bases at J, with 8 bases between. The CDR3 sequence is CASSLVSGYGYTF. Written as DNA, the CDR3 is TGTGCCAGCAGCTTAGTGTCAGGTTATGGCTACACCTTC.

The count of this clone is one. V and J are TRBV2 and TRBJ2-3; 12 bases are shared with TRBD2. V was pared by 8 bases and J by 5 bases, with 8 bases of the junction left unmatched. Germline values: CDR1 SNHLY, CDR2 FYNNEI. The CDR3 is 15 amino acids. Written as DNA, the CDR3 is TGTGCCAGCGGGTCTAGCGGGGGGGCCCGAGATACGCAGTATTTT. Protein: CASGSSGGARDTQYF.

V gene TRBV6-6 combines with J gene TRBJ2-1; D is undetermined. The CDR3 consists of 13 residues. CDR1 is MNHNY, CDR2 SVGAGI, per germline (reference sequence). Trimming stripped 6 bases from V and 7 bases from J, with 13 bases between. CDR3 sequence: CASRNLPFNEQFF. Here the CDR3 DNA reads TGTGCCAGCAGAAATCTTCCCTTTAATGAGCAGTTCTTC.